Below, 13 T cell receptor beta chains from the same sample are listed, as sequenced in a study of shared clonotypes between healthy human individuals. This table comes from immunoSEQ multiplex PCR, and its TCRdb copy is limited to in-frame clones, with some not included. The sample holds around 1.6 million clones; 95% to 99% are singletons and the top ten take around 0.47%. Sequences were obtained from naive CD4+ T cells sorted from blood. The subset is: CD45RA+ positively selected. These receptors were taken from a man aged 25-45 years in good health.

The rearrangement uses TRBV5-6 and TRBJ2-5, with D possibly being TRBD1 or TRBD2 (6 bases each). The germline CDR1 and CDR2 sequences are SGHDT and YYEEEE. The CDR3 spans 16 residues. Trimming left V 2 bases short and J 6 bases short, with 20 bases between. The CDR3 nucleotides are TGTGCCAGCAGCTTTACCGGGAGTTTAGGGGGGAAGACCCAGTACTTC. Encoded protein: CASSFTGSLGGKTQYF.

The gene calls are TRBV11-2 and TRBJ2-2; TRBD2 aligns across 7 bases. With V trimmed by 5 bases and J by 4 bases, 13 bases remained unmatched. This CDR3 has 17 amino acids. Germline lookup yields CDR1 SGHAT and CDR2 FQNNGV. This chain's CDR3 is CASSPLAGAPGTGELFF. The CDR3 coding sequence is TGTGCCAGCAGCCCTTTGGCGGGAGCGCCGGGCACCGGGGAGCTGTTTTTT.

About this clone: Other DNA sequences within the sample encode an identical CDR3. V and J are TRBV5-1 and TRBJ2-3; TRBD2 agrees at 7 bases. Trimming removed 0 bases from V and 0 bases from J; junction bases left unmatched: 1. The CDR3 length is 15 residues. Germline assignment: CDR1 SGHRS and CDR2 YFSETQ. CDR3 nucleotides: TGCGCCAGCAGCTTGGAGCGGGGAAGCACAGATACGCAGTATTTT. Its translation: CASSLERGSTDTQYF.

This clone has only one observation. This rearrangement joins TRBV12-5 to TRBJ2-2, with D maybe TRBD1 (6 bases). Between the trimmed V and J ends, which lost 5 bases and 2 bases, there was a span of 9 bases. This CDR3 has 14 residues. The V gene's germline CDR1 is LGHNT and CDR2 FRNRAP. The CDR3 loop is CASGQGGNTGELFF. The CDR3 nucleotides read TGTGCTAGTGGTCAAGGGGGTAACACCGGGGAGCTGTTTTTT.

This clone was recorded once. The V call is TRBV5-3, the J call TRBJ1-1, with D maybe TRBD1 (5 bases). TRBV5-3 is labeled an ORF, and its function is uncertain. The CDR3 is 15 residues long. V lost 4 bases to trimming and J lost 4 bases, with 17 bases between them. The DNA for the CDR3 is TGTGCCAGAAGCCAGGGACCGGTCGGTGGCACTGAAGCTTTCTTT. As protein: CARSQGPVGGTEAFF.

The count of this clone is one. The rearrangement links TRBV29-1 to TRBJ2-2; the D gene is possibly TRBD2 (5 bases). Germline V CDR1 and CDR2: SQVTM, ANQGSEA. The CDR3 loop spans 13 amino acids. The germline V and J ends were trimmed by 4 bases and 1 base, with 7 bases remaining between them. The CDR3 DNA is TGCAGCGTTGGTGGGAGGAACACCGGGGAGCTGTTTTTT. It specifies CSVGGRNTGELFF.

The V call is TRBV18, the J call TRBJ2-3; D is unresolved. This CDR3 is 13 amino acids long. The V gene's germline CDR1 is KGHSH and CDR2 LQKENI. V lost 3 bases to trimming and J lost 6 bases, with 10 bases between them. The CDR3 DNA follows: TGTGCCAGCTCACCGTCCACTGGGGATACGCAGTATTTT. Encoded protein: CASSPSTGDTQYF.

The chain combines TRBV29-1 with TRBJ2-7, with 15 positions matching TRBD2. The CDR3 runs 17 residues. After removal of 2 bases from V and 4 bases from J, the junction contained 9 bases not matched to a gene. Germline CDR1 is SQVTM and CDR2 is ANQGSEA. The CDR3 loop is CSVESPLGTSGRYEQYF. The CDR3 DNA follows: TGCAGCGTTGAAAGCCCCCTTGGGACTAGCGGGAGGTACGAGCAGTACTTC.

The rearrangement joins TRBV14 to TRBJ1-2; 8 bases are shared with TRBD1. The CDR3 consists of 14 residues. The germline V gene encodes CDR1 SGHDN and CDR2 FVKESK. V dropped 4 bases and J dropped 8; count of bases not matched to a gene: 9. This chain's CDR3 is CASSRNQGAGGYTF. The CDR3 nucleotides are TGTGCCAGCAGCCGGAACCAGGGGGCTGGCGGCTACACCTTC.

The chain has TRBV6-4 and TRBJ2-2; D might be TRBD2 (6 bases). Germline V gene data show CDR1 as MRHNA and CDR2 as SNTAGT. This CDR3 spans 14 amino acids. The ends were cut back, 5 bases at V and 5 bases at J, with 12 bases in the middle. Written as DNA, the CDR3 is TGTGCCAGCAGTTCAAATGGGGGGACCGGGGAGCTGTTTTTT. As protein: CASSSNGGTGELFF.

V usage is TRBV10-1 and J usage is TRBJ2-3; D unclear. CDR3 length: 15 residues. Trimming removed 10 bases from V and 0 bases from J, with 17 bases in between. Germline V gene lookup returns CDR1 WNHNN and CDR2 SYGVQD (reference sequence). CDR3 region: CATQAQRRSTDTQYF. CDR3 DNA sequence: TGCGCCACCCAGGCCCAGCGCCGCAGCACAGATACGCAGTATTTT.

This chain links TRBV28 with TRBJ2-3, with D possibly matching TRBD2 (6 bases). The V gene's germline CDR1 is MDHEN and CDR2 SYDVKM. The CDR3 loop spans 15 amino acids. Trimming left V 4 bases short and J 1 base short, with 12 bases between. The CDR3 bases are TGTGCCAGCAGTTCTGCGGGAAGTGGCACAGATACGCAGTATTTT. Encoded protein: CASSSAGSGTDTQYF. The full variable domain, completed using reference TRBV28 and TRBJ2-3, is DVKVTQSSRYLVKRTGEKVFLECVQDMDHENMFWYRQDPGLGLRLIYFSYDVKMKEKGDIPEGYSVSREKKERFSLILESASTNQTSMYLCASSSAGSGTDTQYFGPGTRLTVL.

V and J are TRBV28 and TRBJ2-5; 11 bases agree with TRBD2. The CDR3 runs to 23 residues. Germline values: CDR1 MDHEN, CDR2 SYDVKM. V was clipped by 3 bases and J by 9 bases; unmatched bases: 33. The CDR3 here is CASSFRGDPRSRMTSGAIRAQYF. CDR3 DNA: TGTGCCAGCAGTTTTCGAGGGGACCCACGATCGAGGATGACTAGCGGGGCAATTAGGGCCCAGTACTTC.